The sequence of this T cell receptor (beta chain) was determined in a study of shared clonotypes between healthy human individuals. Study at large: CD4 naive and CD4 memory each took three plates per donor, while CD8 naive took two and CD8 memory one.

The CDR3 loop spans 18 amino acids. The germline gives CDR1 LGHNA, CDR2 YSLEER. Losses at the gene ends were 1 base for V and 3 bases for J; bases not matched to a gene: 12. The method was immunoSEQ multiplex PCR; TCRdb's version includes in-frame clones alone and lacks a portion of them. Altogether 2 million to 2.5 million clones are present, around 95% being singletons, with the ten largest covering 0.13%. The sequence was collected from a man aged 18 to 30 in good health. V gene TRBV4-3 combines with J gene TRBJ1-1; 9 bases agree with TRBD1. Material for sequencing was naive CD4+ T cells sorted from blood. Subset denoted: CD45RA+ positively selected. CDR3 nucleotides: TGCGCCAGCAGCCAAGGCCCCGGGACAGGGTATAAGGACACTGAAGCTTTCTTT. Translated, it gives CASSQGPGTGYKDTEAFF.